This TCR beta chain was found in a study of cytomegalovirus exposure and HLA in healthy donors. Vbeta (60) and Jbeta (13) primers were used in the PCR. The data were produced by immunoSEQ multiplex PCR, yet TCRdb's version contains in-frame clones alone and is incomplete. The repertoire holds 98,000 or so clones, with over 60% as singletons. In germline, CDR1 is LNHNV, CDR2 YYDKDF (reference sequence). Trimming left V 0 bases short and J 2 bases short, with 10 bases between. This CDR3 has 15 residues. This chain connects TRBV15 to TRBJ1-2; D unresolved. The sample consisted of PBMCs. The receptor was isolated from a female donor in good health and CMV-seronegative. CDR3 DNA sequence: TGTGCCACCAGCAGAGAAATAAGTGCGAACTATGGCTACACCTTC. This gives the protein CATSREISANYGYTF.